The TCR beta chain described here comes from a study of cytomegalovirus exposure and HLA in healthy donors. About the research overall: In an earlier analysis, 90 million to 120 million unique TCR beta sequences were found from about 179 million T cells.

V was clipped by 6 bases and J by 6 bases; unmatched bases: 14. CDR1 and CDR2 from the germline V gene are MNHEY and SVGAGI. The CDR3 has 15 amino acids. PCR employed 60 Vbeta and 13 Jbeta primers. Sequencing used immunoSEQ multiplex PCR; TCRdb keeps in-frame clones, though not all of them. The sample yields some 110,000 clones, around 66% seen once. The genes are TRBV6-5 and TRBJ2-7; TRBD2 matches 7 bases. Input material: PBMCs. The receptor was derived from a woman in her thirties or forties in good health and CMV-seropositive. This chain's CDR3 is CASSPLGGRAAEQYF. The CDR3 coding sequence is TGTGCCAGCAGCCCCCTAGGTGGGAGGGCAGCCGAGCAGTACTTC.